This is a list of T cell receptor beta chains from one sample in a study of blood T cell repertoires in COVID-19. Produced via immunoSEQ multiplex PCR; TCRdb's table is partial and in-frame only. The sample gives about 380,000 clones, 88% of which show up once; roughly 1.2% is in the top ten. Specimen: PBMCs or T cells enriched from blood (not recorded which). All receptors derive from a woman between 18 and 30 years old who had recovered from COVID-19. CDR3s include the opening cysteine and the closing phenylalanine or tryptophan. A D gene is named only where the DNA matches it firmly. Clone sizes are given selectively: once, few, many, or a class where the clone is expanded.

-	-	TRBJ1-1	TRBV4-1	CASSQGAGNTEAFF	TGCGCCAGCAGCCAGGGGGCAGGGAACACTGAAGCTTTCTTT
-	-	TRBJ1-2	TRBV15	CATSRDSEVVHGYTF	TGTGCCACCAGCAGAGATTCCGAGGTCGTCCATGGCTACACCTTC
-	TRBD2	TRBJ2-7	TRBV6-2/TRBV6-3	CASSTTSGASYEQYF	TGTGCCAGCAGCACGACTAGCGGGGCGTCCTACGAGCAGTACTTC
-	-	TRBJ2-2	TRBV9	CASSPPAAANTGELFF	TGTGCCAGCAGCCCCCCGGCGGCCGCGAACACCGGGGAGCTGTTTTTT
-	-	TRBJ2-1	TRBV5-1	CASSLGQSNEQFF	TGCGCCAGCAGCTTGGGGCAGTCCAATGAGCAGTTCTTC
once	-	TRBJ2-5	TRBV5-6	CASSPRGARRETQYF	TGTGCCAGCAGCCCGCGGGGAGCCCGGCGGGAGACCCAGTACTTC
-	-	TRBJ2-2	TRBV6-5	CASSPSGGRTGELFF	TGTGCCAGCAGTCCCTCTGGGGGCCGCACCGGGGAGCTGTTTTTT
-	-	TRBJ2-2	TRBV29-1	CSVAQGGELFF	TGCAGCGTTGCCCAGGGCGGGGAGCTGTTTTTT
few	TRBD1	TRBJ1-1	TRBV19	CASSKETGGAWNTEAFF	TGTGCCAGTAGTAAAGAGACAGGGGGCGCATGGAACACTGAAGCTTTCTTT
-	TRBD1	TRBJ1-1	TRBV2	CATPDGQGATEAFF	TGTGCCACCCCTGACGGACAGGGGGCGACTGAAGCTTTCTTT
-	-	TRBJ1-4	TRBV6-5	CATRQPGEKLFF	TGTGCCACCAGGCAGCCGGGGGAAAAACTGTTTTTT
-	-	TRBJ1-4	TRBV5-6	CASSFLGRFNEKLFF	TGTGCCAGCAGCTTCCTGGGCAGGTTTAATGAAAAACTGTTTTTT
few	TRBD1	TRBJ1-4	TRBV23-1	CASSQIRGTGGVGNEKLFF	TGCGCCAGCAGTCAAATCCGGGGGACAGGGGGAGTGGGTAATGAAAAACTGTTTTTT
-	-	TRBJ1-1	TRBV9	CASSVEGQPNTEAFF	TGTGCCAGCAGCGTAGAAGGACAGCCGAACACTGAAGCTTTCTTT
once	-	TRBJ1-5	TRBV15	CATSRAGSDQPQHF	TGTGCCACCAGCAGAGCAGGGTCGGACCAGCCCCAGCATTTT
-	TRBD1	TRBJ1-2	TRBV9	CASSPSGTEVYGYTF	TGTGCCAGCAGCCCATCCGGGACAGAAGTTTATGGCTACACCTTC
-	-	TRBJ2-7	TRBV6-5	CASSPGLYSYEQYF	TGTGCCAGCAGCCCGGGACTGTACTCCTACGAGCAGTACTTC
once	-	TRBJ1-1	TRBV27	CASSFVYTGDMNTEAFF	TGTGCCAGCAGTTTCGTTTATACGGGAGACATGAACACTGAAGCTTTCTTT
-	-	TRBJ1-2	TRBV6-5	CASSPVFSIYGYTF	TGTGCCAGCAGTCCGGTTTTTTCGATTTATGGCTACACCTTC
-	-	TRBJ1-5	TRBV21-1	CASNTGTGVNYSNQPQHF	TGTGCCAGCAACACCGGGACAGGAGTTAACTATAGCAATCAGCCCCAGCATTTT
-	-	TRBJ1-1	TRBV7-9	CASSKSEAFF	TGTGCCAGCAGTAAAAGCGAAGCTTTCTTT
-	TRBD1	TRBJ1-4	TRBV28	CASNFAGGWTNEKLFF	TGTGCCAGCAATTTCGCAGGGGGCTGGACTAATGAAAAACTGTTTTTT
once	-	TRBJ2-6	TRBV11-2	CASSSGMKAGANVLTF	TGTGCCAGCAGCTCGGGGATGAAGGCTGGGGCCAACGTCCTGACTTTC
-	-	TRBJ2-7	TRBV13	CASSVGAGEKYF	TGTGCCAGCAGCGTAGGAGCGGGCGAGAAGTACTTC
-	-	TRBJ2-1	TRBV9	CASSVRASKDNNEQFF	TGTGCCAGCAGCGTAAGGGCTAGCAAAGATAACAATGAGCAGTTCTTC
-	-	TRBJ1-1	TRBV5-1	CASSLGPQGTEAFF	TGCGCCAGCAGCTTGGGCCCACAGGGAACTGAAGCTTTCTTT
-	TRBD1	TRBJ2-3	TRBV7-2	CASSLGPGQGGLPQYF	TGTGCCAGCAGCTTAGGCCCGGGACAGGGGGGACTACCGCAGTATTTT
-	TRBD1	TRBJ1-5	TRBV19	CASSLRDSNSNQPQHF	TGTGCCAGTAGTCTAAGGGACAGTAATAGCAATCAGCCCCAGCATTTT
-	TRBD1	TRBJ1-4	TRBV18	CASSPRQGRGEKLFF	TGTGCCAGCTCACCACGACAGGGGAGAGGTGAAAAACTGTTTTTT
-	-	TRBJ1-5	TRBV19	CATQDSSPKWSQHF	TGTGCCACCCAGGACAGTTCCCCCAAGTGGTCCCAGCATTTT
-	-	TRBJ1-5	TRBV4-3	CASSPRPGDQPQHF	TGCGCCAGCAGCCCCCGGCCGGGTGATCAGCCCCAGCATTTT
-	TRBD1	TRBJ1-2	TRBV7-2	CASSIGTGGRSGYTF	TGTGCCAGCAGCATAGGAACAGGGGGACGTAGCGGCTACACCTTC
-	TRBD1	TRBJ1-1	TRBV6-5	CASSQTGVTEAFF	TGTGCCAGCAGTCAGACAGGGGTCACTGAAGCTTTCTTT